This entry lists 5 T cell receptor beta chains sequenced from one sample in a study of early T cells in non-severe SARS-CoV-2 infection. TCRdb re-called the 5' RACE reads through MiXCR, storing one row per CDR3 protein. The table has about 79,000 distinct CDR3 sequences, about 11% seen once. Material: whole blood. These TCRs come from an adult who was a healthcare worker with PCR-confirmed SARS-CoV-2 infection or an uninfected control (not recorded which).

This clonotype was counted many times. The V call is TRBV4-3, the J call TRBJ2-3, with a possible D match to TRBD1 (5 bases). The CDR3 consists of 15 residues. Trimming pared 0 bases from V and 5 bases from J, leaving 12 bases between. The germline gives CDR1 LGHNA, CDR2 YSLEER. CDR3 in DNA: TGCGCCAGCAGCCAAGATCGAAGGGGTCTAGATACGCAGTATTTT. Translated, it gives CASSQDRRGLDTQYF.

This clonotype was recorded many times. The J gene is TRBJ2-7, the V gene TRBV29-1, with D perhaps assigned TRBD1 or TRBD2 (5 bases each). The V and J ends lost 4 bases and 7 bases respectively, with 14 bases between them. The CDR3 is 12 amino acids. Germline-derived CDR1 and CDR2 are SQVTM and ANQGSEA. In DNA form, the CDR3 reads TGCAGCGTTGGGGGCAACGGGGTGGAGCAGTACTTC. This sequence encodes CSVGGNGVEQYF.

This clonotype was seen more than once but under ten times. The chain couples TRBV29-1 to TRBJ2-1; 13 bases fit TRBD2. Germline values: CDR1 SQVTM, CDR2 ANQGSEA. The ends lost 4 bases at V and 6 bases at J; junction bases unmatched: 0. The CDR3 is made up of 13 amino acids. In DNA, the CDR3 is TGCAGCGTTGGGACTAGCGGGGGCAATGAGCAGTTCTTC. Translation: CSVGTSGGNEQFF.

For the CDR3, the DNA is TGCAGTGCTAGAGGGCAGGGGCGCGACGAGCAGTACTTC. This translates into CSARGQGRDEQYF. The chain has TRBV20-1 and TRBJ2-7, with D possibly being TRBD1 (6 bases). This CDR3 contains 13 residues. Looked up from germline, CDR1 is DFQATT and CDR2 is SNEGSKA (reference sequence). V lost 1 base and J lost 5, with 12 bases in between.

This clonotype was counted a few times. The CDR3: CASSQHATNEKLFF. For the CDR3, the DNA is TGTGCCAGTAGTCAACATGCCACTAATGAAAAACTGTTTTTT. The chain combines TRBV19 with TRBJ1-4, with D hard to call. V shed 5 bases and J shed 2 bases, with 9 bases lying between them. CDR1 is LNHDA and CDR2 is SQIVND in the germline V gene (reference sequence). The CDR3 length is 14 residues.